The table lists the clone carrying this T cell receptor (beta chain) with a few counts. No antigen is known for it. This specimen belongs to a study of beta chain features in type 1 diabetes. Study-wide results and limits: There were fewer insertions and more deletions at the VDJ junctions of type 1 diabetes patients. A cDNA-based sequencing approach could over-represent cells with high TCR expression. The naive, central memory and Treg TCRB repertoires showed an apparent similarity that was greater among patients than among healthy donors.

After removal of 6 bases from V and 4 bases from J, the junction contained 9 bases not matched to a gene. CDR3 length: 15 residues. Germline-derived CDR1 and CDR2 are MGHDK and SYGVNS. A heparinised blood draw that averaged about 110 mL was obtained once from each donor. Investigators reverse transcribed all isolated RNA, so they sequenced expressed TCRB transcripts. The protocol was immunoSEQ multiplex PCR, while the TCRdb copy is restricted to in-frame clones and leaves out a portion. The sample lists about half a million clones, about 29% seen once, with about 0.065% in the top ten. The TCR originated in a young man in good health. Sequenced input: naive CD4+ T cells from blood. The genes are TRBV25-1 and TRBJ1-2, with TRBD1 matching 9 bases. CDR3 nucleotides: TGTGCCAGCAGATGGGGGACAGGGTTCGCCTATGGCTACACCTTC. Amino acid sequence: CASRWGTGFAYGYTF.